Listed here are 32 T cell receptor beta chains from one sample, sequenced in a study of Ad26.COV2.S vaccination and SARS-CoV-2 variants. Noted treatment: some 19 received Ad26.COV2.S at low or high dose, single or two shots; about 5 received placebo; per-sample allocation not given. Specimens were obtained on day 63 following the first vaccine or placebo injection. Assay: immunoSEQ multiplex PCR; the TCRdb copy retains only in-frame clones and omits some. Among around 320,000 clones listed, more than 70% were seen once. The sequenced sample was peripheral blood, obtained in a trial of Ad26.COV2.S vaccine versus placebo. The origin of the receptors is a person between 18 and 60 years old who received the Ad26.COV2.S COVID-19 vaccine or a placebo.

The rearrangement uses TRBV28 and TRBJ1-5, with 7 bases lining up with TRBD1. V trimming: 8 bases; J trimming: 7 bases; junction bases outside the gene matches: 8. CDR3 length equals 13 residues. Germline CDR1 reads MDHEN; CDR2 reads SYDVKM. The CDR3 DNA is TGTGCCAGCTCCACAGGGGCAGGACAGCCCCAGCATTTT. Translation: CASSTGAGQPQHF.

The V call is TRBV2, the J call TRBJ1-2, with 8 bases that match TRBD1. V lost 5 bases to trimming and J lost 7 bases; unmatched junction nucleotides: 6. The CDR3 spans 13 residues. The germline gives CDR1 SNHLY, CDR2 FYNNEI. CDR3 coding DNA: TGTGCCAGCAGTTTGGACAGGGAAGGTGGCTACACCTTC. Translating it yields CASSLDREGGYTF.

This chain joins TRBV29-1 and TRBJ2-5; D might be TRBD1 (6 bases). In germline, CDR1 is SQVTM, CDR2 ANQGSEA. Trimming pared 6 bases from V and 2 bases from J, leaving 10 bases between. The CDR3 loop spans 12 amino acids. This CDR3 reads CSVAQGQETQYF. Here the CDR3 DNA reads TGCAGCGTGGCACAGGGTCAAGAGACCCAGTACTTC.

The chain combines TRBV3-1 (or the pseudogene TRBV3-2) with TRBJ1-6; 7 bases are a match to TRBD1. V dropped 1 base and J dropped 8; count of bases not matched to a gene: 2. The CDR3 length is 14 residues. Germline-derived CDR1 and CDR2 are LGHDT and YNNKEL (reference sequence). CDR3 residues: CASSQAGGDSPLHF. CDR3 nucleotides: TGTGCCAGCAGCCAAGCAGGGGGGGATTCACCCCTCCACTTT.

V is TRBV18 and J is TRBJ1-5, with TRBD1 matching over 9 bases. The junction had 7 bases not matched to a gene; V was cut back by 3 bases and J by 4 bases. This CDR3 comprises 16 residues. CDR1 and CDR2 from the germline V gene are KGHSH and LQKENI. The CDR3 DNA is TGTGCCAGCTCACCCCGGACAGGGGACCGGAATCAGCCCCAGCATTTT. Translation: CASSPRTGDRNQPQHF.

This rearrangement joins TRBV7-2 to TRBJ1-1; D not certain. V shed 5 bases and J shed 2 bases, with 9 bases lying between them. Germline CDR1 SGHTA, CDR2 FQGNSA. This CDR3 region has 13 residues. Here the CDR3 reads CASSPRINTEAFF. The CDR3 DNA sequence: TGTGCCAGCAGCCCAAGGATTAACACTGAAGCTTTCTTT.

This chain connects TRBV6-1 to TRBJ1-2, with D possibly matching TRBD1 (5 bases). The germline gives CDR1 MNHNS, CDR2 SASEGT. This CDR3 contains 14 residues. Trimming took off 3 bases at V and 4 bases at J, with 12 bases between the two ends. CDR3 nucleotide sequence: TGTGCCAGCAGTGAGGGAGCGGGACGCTATGGCTACACCTTC. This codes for CASSEGAGRYGYTF.

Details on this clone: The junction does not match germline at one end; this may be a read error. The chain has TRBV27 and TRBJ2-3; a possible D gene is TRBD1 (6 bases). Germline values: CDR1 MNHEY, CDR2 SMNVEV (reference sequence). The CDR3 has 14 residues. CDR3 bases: TGTGCCAGCAGTGATTACCCTCCGGGCAGGGGTCATTCCTTT. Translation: CASSDYPPGRGHSF.

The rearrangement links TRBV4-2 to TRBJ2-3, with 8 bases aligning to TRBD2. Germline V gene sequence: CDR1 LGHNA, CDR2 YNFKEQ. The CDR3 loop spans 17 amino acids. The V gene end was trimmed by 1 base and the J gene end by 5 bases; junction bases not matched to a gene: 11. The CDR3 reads CASSQGSGGNHQDTQYF. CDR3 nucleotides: TGTGCCAGCAGCCAAGGAAGCGGGGGAAACCATCAAGATACGCAGTATTTT.

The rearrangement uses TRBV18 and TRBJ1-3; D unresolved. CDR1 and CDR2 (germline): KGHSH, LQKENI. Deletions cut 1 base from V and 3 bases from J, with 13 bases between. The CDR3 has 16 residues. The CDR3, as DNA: TGTGCCAGCTCACCACTTTCGGTGGCGGTTGGAAACACCATATATTTT. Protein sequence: CASSPLSVAVGNTIYF.

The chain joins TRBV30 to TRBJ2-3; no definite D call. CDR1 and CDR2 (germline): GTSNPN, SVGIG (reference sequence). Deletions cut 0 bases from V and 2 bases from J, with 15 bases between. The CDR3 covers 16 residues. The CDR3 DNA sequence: TGTGCCTGGAGTGTAGTACGGTCGGGTTTCACAGATACGCAGTATTTT. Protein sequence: CAWSVVRSGFTDTQYF.

DNA for the CDR3: TGTGCCAGCAGCGTGGGGTCGGGTGGGAAAGCTTTCTTT. Translated, it gives CASSVGSGGKAFF. The chain is built from TRBV9 and TRBJ1-1; D not resolved. Germline assignment: CDR1 SGDLS and CDR2 YYNGEE. This CDR3 region has 13 residues. Trimming removed 2 bases at V and 9 bases at J, with 14 bases between.

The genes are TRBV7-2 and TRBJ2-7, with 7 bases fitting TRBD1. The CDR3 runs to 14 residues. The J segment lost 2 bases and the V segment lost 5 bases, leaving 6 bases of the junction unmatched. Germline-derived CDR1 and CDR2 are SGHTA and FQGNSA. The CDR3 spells CASSPGTEAYEQYF. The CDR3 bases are TGTGCCAGCAGCCCGGGGACAGAAGCCTACGAGCAGTACTTC.

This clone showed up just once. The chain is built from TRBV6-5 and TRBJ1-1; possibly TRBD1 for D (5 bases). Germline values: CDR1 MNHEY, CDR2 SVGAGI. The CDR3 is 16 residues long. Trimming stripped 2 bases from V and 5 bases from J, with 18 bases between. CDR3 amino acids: CASSYPAQGGETEAFF. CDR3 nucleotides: TGTGCCAGCAGTTACCCGGCGCAGGGAGGAGAAACTGAAGCTTTCTTT.

The CDR3 loop is CASSHRVSSNTGELFF. CDR3 coding DNA: TGTGCCAGCAGCCATCGGGTTTCCTCGAACACCGGGGAGCTGTTTTTT. The chain couples TRBV3-1 (or the pseudogene TRBV3-2) to TRBJ2-2; D not resolved. CDR1 is LGHDT, CDR2 YNNKEL, per germline (reference sequence). CDR3 size: 16 residues. The ends were cut back, 3 bases at V and 0 bases at J, with 11 bases in the middle.

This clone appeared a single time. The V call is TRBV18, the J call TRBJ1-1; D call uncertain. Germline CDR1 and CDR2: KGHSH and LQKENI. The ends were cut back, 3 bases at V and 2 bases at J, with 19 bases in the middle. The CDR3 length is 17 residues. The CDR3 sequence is CASSPVRANSGNTEAFF. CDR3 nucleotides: TGTGCCAGCTCACCGGTTAGAGCCAATTCAGGAAACACTGAAGCTTTCTTT.

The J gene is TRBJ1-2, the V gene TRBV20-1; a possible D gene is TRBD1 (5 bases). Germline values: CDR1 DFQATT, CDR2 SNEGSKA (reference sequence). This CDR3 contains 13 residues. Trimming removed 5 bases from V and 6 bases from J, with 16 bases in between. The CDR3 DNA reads TGCAGTGCTGGTGACCGGGGCCGCAATGGCTACACCTTC. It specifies CSAGDRGRNGYTF.

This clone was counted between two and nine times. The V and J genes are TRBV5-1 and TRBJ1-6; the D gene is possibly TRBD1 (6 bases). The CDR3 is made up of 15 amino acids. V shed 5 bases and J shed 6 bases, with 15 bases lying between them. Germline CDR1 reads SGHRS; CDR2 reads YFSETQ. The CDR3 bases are TGCGCCAGCAGGGAGGGGGATTACCTTAATTCACCCCTCCACTTT. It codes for CASREGDYLNSPLHF.

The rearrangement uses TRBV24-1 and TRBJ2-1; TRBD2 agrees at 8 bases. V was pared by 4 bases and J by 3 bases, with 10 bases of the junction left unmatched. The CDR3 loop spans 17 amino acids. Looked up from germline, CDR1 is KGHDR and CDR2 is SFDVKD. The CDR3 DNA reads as TGTGCCACCAGTGACACACCCCAGCGGGGGAACTACAATGAGCAGTTCTTC. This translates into CATSDTPQRGNYNEQFF.

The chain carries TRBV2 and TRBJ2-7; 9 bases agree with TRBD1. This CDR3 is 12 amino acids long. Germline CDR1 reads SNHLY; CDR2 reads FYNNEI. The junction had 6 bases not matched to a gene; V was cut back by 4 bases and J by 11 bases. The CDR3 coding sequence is TGTGCCAGCAGTGTACGGGACAGGGAAGAGTACTTC. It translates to CASSVRDREEYF.

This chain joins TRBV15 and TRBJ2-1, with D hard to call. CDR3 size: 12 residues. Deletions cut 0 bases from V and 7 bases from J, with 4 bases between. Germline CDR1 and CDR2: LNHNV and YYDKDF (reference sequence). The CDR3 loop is CATSREGNEQFF. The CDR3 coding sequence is TGTGCCACCAGCAGAGAAGGGAATGAGCAGTTCTTC.

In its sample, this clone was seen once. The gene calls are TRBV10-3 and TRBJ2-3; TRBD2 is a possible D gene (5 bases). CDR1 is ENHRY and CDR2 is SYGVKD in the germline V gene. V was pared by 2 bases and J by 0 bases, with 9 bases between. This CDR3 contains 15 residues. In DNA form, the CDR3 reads TGTGCCATCAGTGAGCAGTGGACTAGCACAGATACGCAGTATTTT. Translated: CAISEQWTSTDTQYF.

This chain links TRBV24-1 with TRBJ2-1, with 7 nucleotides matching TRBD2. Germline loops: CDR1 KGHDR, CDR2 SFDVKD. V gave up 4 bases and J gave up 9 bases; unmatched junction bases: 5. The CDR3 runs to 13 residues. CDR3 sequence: CATSDPTSFEQFF. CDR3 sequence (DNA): TGTGCCACCAGTGACCCGACTAGCTTTGAGCAGTTCTTC.

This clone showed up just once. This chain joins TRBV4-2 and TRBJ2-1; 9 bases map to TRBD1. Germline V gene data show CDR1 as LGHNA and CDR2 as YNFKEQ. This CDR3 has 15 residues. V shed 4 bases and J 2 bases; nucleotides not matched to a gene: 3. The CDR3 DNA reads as TGTGCCAGCAGCCCGGGACAGGGACCCTACAATGAGCAGTTCTTC. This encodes CASSPGQGPYNEQFF.

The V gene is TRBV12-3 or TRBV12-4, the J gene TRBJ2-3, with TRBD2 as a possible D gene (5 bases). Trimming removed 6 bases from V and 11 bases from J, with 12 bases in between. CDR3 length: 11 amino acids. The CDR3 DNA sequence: TGTGCCAGCAGCCTCGGGGAAGGGCAGTATTTT. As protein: CASSLGEGQYF.

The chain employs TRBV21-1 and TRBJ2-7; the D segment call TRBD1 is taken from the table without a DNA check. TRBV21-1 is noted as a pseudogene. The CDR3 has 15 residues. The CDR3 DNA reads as TGTGCCAGCAGCGGCCGACAGGGGGCCCCCTACGAGCAGTACTTC. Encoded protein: CASSGRQGAPYEQYF.

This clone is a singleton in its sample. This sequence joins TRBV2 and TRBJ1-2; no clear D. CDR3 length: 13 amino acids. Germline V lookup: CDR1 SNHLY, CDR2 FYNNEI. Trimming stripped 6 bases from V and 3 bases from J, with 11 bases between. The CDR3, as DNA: TGTGCCAGCAGCCAGAGAGCAGACTATGGCTACACCTTC. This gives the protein CASSQRADYGYTF. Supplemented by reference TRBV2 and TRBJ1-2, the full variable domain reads EPEVTQTPSHQVTQMGQEVILRCVPISNHLYFYWYRQILGQKVEFLVSFYNNEISEKSEIFDDQFSVERPDGSNFTLKIRSTKLEDSAMYFCASSQRADYGYTFGSGTRLTVV.

CDR3: CASSYTSGGMTGELFF. The CDR3 DNA follows: TGTGCCAGCAGCTATACTAGCGGGGGGATGACCGGGGAGCTGTTTTTT. The genes are TRBV5-8 and TRBJ2-2; 12 bases are a match to TRBD2. This CDR3 is 16 amino acids long. J was trimmed by 5 bases and V by 3 bases; bases with no gene match: 5. From germline, CDR1 is SGHTS and CDR2 YDEGEE.

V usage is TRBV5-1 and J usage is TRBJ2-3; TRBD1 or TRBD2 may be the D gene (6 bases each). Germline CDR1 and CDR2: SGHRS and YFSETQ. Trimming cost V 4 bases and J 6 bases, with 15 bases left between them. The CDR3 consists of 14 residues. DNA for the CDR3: TGCGCCAGCAGCGAATTGAGGGGGGTGGATACGCAGTATTTT. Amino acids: CASSELRGVDTQYF.

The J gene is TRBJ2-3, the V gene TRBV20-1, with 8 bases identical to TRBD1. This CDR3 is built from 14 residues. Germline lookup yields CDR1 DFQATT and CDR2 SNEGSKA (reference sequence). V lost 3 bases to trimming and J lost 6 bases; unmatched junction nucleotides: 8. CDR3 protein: CSASGQGASDTQYF. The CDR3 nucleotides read TGCAGTGCTAGTGGCCAGGGGGCATCTGATACGCAGTATTTT.

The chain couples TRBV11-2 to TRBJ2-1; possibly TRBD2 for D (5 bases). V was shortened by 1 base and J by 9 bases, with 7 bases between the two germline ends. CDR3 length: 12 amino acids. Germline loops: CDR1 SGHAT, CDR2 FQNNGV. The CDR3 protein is CASSLGGFEQFF. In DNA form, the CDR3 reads TGTGCCAGCAGCTTAGGAGGGTTTGAGCAGTTCTTC.

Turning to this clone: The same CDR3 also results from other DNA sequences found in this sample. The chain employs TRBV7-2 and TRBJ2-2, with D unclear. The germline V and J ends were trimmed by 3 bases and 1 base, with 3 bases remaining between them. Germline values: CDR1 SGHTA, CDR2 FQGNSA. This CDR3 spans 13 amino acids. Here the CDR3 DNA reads TGTGCCAGCAGCTTTCGGAACACCGGGGAGCTGTTTTTT. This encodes CASSFRNTGELFF.